Presented here are 4 T cell receptor beta chains from one specimen sequenced in a study of OX40 agonist ivuxolimab in advanced cancers. Measured with immunoSEQ multiplex PCR; TCRdb has only the in-frame clones, and not every one. The table has over 15,000 clones, roughly 87% seen once. This sample comprised CD4+ or CD8+ T cells sorted from blood, obtained in a trial of the OX40 agonist ivuxolimab. The receptors come from an adult with an advanced solid tumor such as melanoma, head and neck, liver or kidney cancer.

The chain uses TRBV7-9 and TRBJ2-1, with D uncertain. This CDR3 comprises 15 residues. Trimming removed 4 bases from V and 4 bases from J, with 14 bases in between. CDR1 and CDR2 (germline): SEHNR, FQNEAQ (reference sequence). The CDR3 DNA reads as TGTGCCAGCAGCTCCCGGTCAAGCCCTTACAATGAGCAGTTCTTC. Translated: CASSSRSSPYNEQFF.

This clone is a singleton in its sample. The V call is TRBV7-9, the J call TRBJ2-1; TRBD2 matches 11 bases. This CDR3 has 15 amino acids. Germline-derived CDR1 and CDR2 are SEHNR and FQNEAQ (reference sequence). The V and J ends lost 1 base and 7 bases, in that order; junction bases with no gene match: 3. The CDR3 is CASSLGLAGSNEQFF. As DNA, the CDR3 is TGTGCCAGCAGCTTAGGACTAGCGGGATCGAATGAGCAGTTCTTC. The complete variable domain, with remaining parts taken from reference TRBV7-9 and TRBJ2-1, reads DTGVSQNPRHKITKRGQNVTFRCDPISEHNRLYWYRQTLGQGPEFLTYFQNEAQLEKSRLLSDRFSAERPKGSFSTLEIQRTEQGDSAMYLCASSLGLAGSNEQFFGPGTRLTVL.

This chain connects TRBV28 to TRBJ2-4; TRBD2 matches at 7 bases. The CDR3 totals 16 residues. The V gene end was trimmed by 8 bases and the J gene end by 1 base; junction bases not matched to a gene: 11. Germline-derived CDR1 and CDR2 are MDHEN and SYDVKM. CDR3 DNA sequence: TGTGCCAGCGACTCTCACGGGAGGAGGGCCAAAAACATTCAGTACTTC. Encoded protein: CASDSHGRRAKNIQYF.

This chain connects TRBV27 to TRBJ2-4; possible D gene TRBD1, 5 bases. This CDR3 is 13 amino acids long. V gave up 5 bases and J gave up 3 bases, with 8 bases separating them. From germline, CDR1 is MNHEY and CDR2 SMNVEV (reference sequence). The CDR3, as DNA: TGTGCCAGCAGTGACAGCCTCAAAAACATTCAGTACTTC. This encodes CASSDSLKNIQYF.